A single sample is the source of the 27 T cell receptor beta chains below, sequenced in a study of blood T cell repertoires in COVID-19. Sequencing was performed with immunoSEQ multiplex PCR; in TCRdb, only in-frame clones are kept and a portion is missing. The sample shows about 210,000 clones, approximately 90% of them seen only once. The source material was peripheral blood. The receptors were sampled from a woman aged 35 to 49 with acute or convalescent COVID-19.

The V call is TRBV4-2, the J call TRBJ2-5; 9 nucleotides match TRBD1. The germline gives CDR1 LGHNA, CDR2 YNFKEQ. This CDR3 contains 17 residues. V dropped 1 base and J dropped 5; count of bases not matched to a gene: 11. The CDR3 spells CASSQGPDRGRRETQYF. In DNA form, the CDR3 reads TGTGCCAGCAGCCAAGGGCCCGACAGGGGGAGAAGGGAGACCCAGTACTTC.

The chain couples TRBV12-3 or TRBV12-4 to TRBJ1-2; D remains unclear. There are 13 residues in the CDR3. V was cut by 7 bases and J by 4 bases, with 13 bases left in between. CDR3 loop: CASTAGWAYGYTF. CDR3 DNA: TGTGCCAGCACCGCGGGTTGGGCCTATGGCTACACCTTC.

V and J are TRBV23-1 and TRBJ1-1; 7 bases fit TRBD1. TRBV23-1 is annotated as an ORF whose role is uncertain. The trim removed 9 bases at V and 5 bases at J, leaving 6 bases unmatched. This CDR3 spans 12 amino acids. The CDR3 protein is CARRQGTTEAFF. The CDR3, as DNA: TGCGCCAGAAGACAGGGTACGACTGAAGCTTTCTTT.

The chain has TRBV7-8 and TRBJ1-4; possibly TRBD1 for D (5 bases). Germline-derived CDR1 and CDR2 are SGHVS and FQNEAQ. Deletions cut 1 base from V and 5 bases from J, with 14 bases between. The CDR3 is made up of 16 amino acids. The CDR3 reads CASSLGPIRGNEKLFF. In DNA, the CDR3 is TGTGCCAGCAGCTTAGGCCCCATCCGGGGGAATGAAAAACTGTTTTTT.

The J gene is TRBJ1-4, the V gene TRBV7-2; 7 positions match TRBD1. Germline CDR1 SGHTA, CDR2 FQGNSA. The CDR3 spans 15 residues. V lost 5 bases to trimming and J lost 7 bases; unmatched junction nucleotides: 10. CDR3 loop: CASSIHRGVGEKLFF. The CDR3 DNA follows: TGTGCCAGCAGCATCCACAGGGGTGTGGGTGAAAAACTGTTTTTT. The full variable domain, its missing parts supplied by reference TRBV7-2 and TRBJ1-4, is GAGVSQSPSNKVTEKGKDVELRCDPISGHTALYWYRQSLGQGLEFLIYFQGNSAPDKSGLPSDRFSAERTGGSVSTLTIQRTQQEDSAVYLCASSIHRGVGEKLFFGSGTQLSVL.

The chain has TRBV10-1 and TRBJ1-3; D gene unclear. Germline values: CDR1 WNHNN, CDR2 SYGVQD (reference sequence). The V and J ends lost 5 bases and 2 bases respectively, with 16 bases between them. The CDR3 runs to 16 residues. This chain's CDR3 is CASSPSPGLTGNTIYF. DNA for the CDR3: TGCGCCAGCAGTCCCTCCCCGGGTCTGACTGGAAACACCATATATTTT.

The chain recombines TRBV6-6 with TRBJ1-3, with a tentative D call TRBD1 (5 bases). Trimming shortened V by 0 bases and J by 2 bases, and 5 bases separated the two germline ends. CDR1 is MNHNY and CDR2 is SVGAGI in the germline V gene (reference sequence). This CDR3 region has 14 residues. The CDR3 loop is CASSYSTAGNTIYF. The CDR3, as DNA: TGTGCCAGCAGTTACTCGACAGCTGGAAACACCATATATTTT.

The chain links TRBV18 to TRBJ2-1; 14 bases align to TRBD2. Germline loops: CDR1 KGHSH, CDR2 LQKENI. V lost 5 bases and J lost 3; bases outside the gene matches: 6. This CDR3 comprises 17 residues. As DNA, the CDR3 is TGTGCCAGCTCAAAGGGACTAGCGGGGGAGCGCTACAATGAGCAGTTCTTC. It encodes CASSKGLAGERYNEQFF.

The DNA of the CDR3 is TGTGCCAGCAGCCAAGATCGGGCAGGGGGCAATCTTAACTATGGCTACACCTTC. Protein sequence: CASSQDRAGGNLNYGYTF. The rearrangement joins TRBV4-2 to TRBJ1-2; 8 nucleotides line up with TRBD1. With V trimmed by 0 bases and J by 1 base, 10 bases remained unmatched. The CDR3 is 18 residues long. Germline lookup yields CDR1 LGHNA and CDR2 YNFKEQ.

The genes are TRBV6-6 and TRBJ1-5; TRBD1 aligns across 8 bases. The CDR3 runs to 14 residues. Trimming cost V 7 bases and J 2 bases; bases outside gene matches: 4. CDR1 is MNHNY, CDR2 SVGAGI, per germline (reference sequence). DNA of the CDR3: TGTGCCAGCACCTCGGACAGGGGCAATCAGCCCCAGCATTTT. It is translated as CASTSDRGNQPQHF.

The chain uses TRBV2 and TRBJ1-5, with TRBD1 identical over 9 bases. V dropped 7 bases and J dropped 2; count of bases not matched to a gene: 6. CDR1 is SNHLY and CDR2 is FYNNEI in the germline V gene. The CDR3 spans 15 residues. CDR3 DNA sequence: TGTGCCAGCATGGAGGACAGGGGAGGCAATCAGCCCCAGCATTTT. Translated, it gives CASMEDRGGNQPQHF. Together with reference TRBV2 and TRBJ1-5, the CDR3 gives the full variable domain: EPEVTQTPSHQVTQMGQEVILRCVPISNHLYFYWYRQILGQKVEFLVSFYNNEISEKSEIFDDQFSVERPDGSNFTLKIRSTKLEDSAMYFCASMEDRGGNQPQHFGDGTRLSIL.

The table lists this clone with a count of one. The gene calls are TRBV3-1 (or the pseudogene TRBV3-2) and TRBJ1-1; 7 bases agree with TRBD1. CDR1 is LGHDT, CDR2 YNNKEL, per germline (reference sequence). The CDR3 length is 16 residues. J was trimmed by 5 bases and V by 2 bases; bases with no gene match: 11. Here the CDR3 reads CASSQNPGQRNTEAFF. CDR3 DNA sequence: TGTGCCAGCAGCCAAAACCCGGGACAGAGAAATACTGAAGCTTTCTTT.

This chain joins TRBV2 and TRBJ1-3; TRBD1 matches 7 bases. Germline CDR1 SNHLY, CDR2 FYNNEI. The ends lost 7 bases at V and 2 bases at J; junction bases unmatched: 8. This CDR3 contains 15 residues. DNA of the CDR3: TGTGCCAGCATGACTCGACAGGGAGCTGGAAACACCATATATTTT. Protein product: CASMTRQGAGNTIYF.

V is TRBV5-4 and J is TRBJ1-4; 8 bases match TRBD1. CDR3 length: 15 amino acids. Germline lookup yields CDR1 SGHNT and CDR2 YYREEE (reference sequence). Unmatched junction bases numbered 5, after V lost 4 bases and J lost 3 bases. CDR3 protein: CASSREQGANEKLFF. CDR3 bases: TGTGCCAGCAGCAGGGAACAGGGGGCTAATGAAAAACTGTTTTTT.

The V gene is TRBV9, the J gene TRBJ1-4, with 7 bases identical to TRBD1. Germline CDR1 reads SGDLS; CDR2 reads YYNGEE. V gave up 3 bases and J gave up 7 bases; unmatched junction bases: 6. The CDR3 extends over 14 amino acids. Here the CDR3 DNA reads TGTGCCAGCAGCGCCGGGACAGCCCCTGAAAAACTGTTTTTT. It yields the protein CASSAGTAPEKLFF.

CDR3 sequence reads: CASRLTGLSGNTIYF. The CDR3 DNA reads as TGTGCCAGCAGATTGACAGGCCTCTCTGGAAACACCATATATTTT. This chain uses TRBV6-5 with TRBJ1-3; perhaps TRBD1 as D (6 bases). Germline V CDR1 and CDR2: MNHEY, SVGAGI. The CDR3 loop spans 15 amino acids. Trimming shortened V by 6 bases and J by 0 bases, and 12 bases separated the two germline ends.

V is TRBV6-5 and J is TRBJ1-1; 8 nucleotides line up with TRBD1. V gave up 6 bases and J gave up 5 bases; unmatched junction bases: 8. The CDR3 sequence is 14 residues long. Germline CDR1 and CDR2: MNHEY and SVGAGI. Here the CDR3 DNA reads TGTGCCAGCAGGGACAGGGAGGCCAGGACTGAAGCTTTCTTT. Protein: CASRDREARTEAFF.

This clone was picked up one time. This chain joins TRBV4-2 and TRBJ1-2, with a weak D call TRBD1 (6 bases). CDR1 and CDR2 (germline): LGHNA, YNFKEQ. With 3 bases removed from V and 4 bases from J, the gap between germline ends came to 12 bases. The CDR3 is 14 amino acids. As DNA, the CDR3 is TGTGCCAGCAGCCAGGTGACAGGCCTCTATGGCTACACCTTC. Amino acids: CASSQVTGLYGYTF.

This chain joins TRBV10-3 and TRBJ1-2; D is unclear. Trimming removed 11 bases from V and 5 bases from J, with 18 bases in between. The germline V gene has CDR1 ENHRY and CDR2 SYGVKD. The CDR3 contains 13 residues. Here the CDR3 DNA reads TGTGCCTCTACACCCAGCGGCGGGTATGGCTACACCTTC. Amino acid sequence: CASTPSGGYGYTF.

The J gene is TRBJ1-5, the V gene TRBV6-5, with D possibly being TRBD1 (6 bases). The V gene lost 5 bases and the J gene lost 3 bases, with 11 bases spanning the gap. This CDR3 is built from 14 residues. Germline lookup yields CDR1 MNHEY and CDR2 SVGAGI. CDR3 in DNA: TGTGCCAGCAGTAGGGGGGGAACCAATCAGCCCCAGCATTTT. This encodes CASSRGGTNQPQHF.

This clone was found once. V and J are TRBV5-5 and TRBJ2-1, with TRBD1 identical over 7 bases. Germline CDR1 SGHKS, CDR2 YYEKEE (reference sequence). The CDR3 sequence is 15 residues long. Trimming removed 5 bases from V and 3 bases from J; junction bases left unmatched: 8. CDR3 loop: CASSIRDSLYNEQFF. The DNA of the CDR3 is TGTGCCAGCAGTATCCGGGACAGCCTCTACAATGAGCAGTTCTTC.

This chain joins TRBV18 and TRBJ1-2, with TRBD1 matching 12 bases. Losses at the gene ends were 3 bases for V and 7 bases for J; bases not matched to a gene: 9. Germline V gene lookup returns CDR1 KGHSH and CDR2 LQKENI. The CDR3 length is 16 residues. This chain's CDR3 is CASSPSPGQGAGGYTF. CDR3 in DNA: TGTGCCAGCTCACCCTCACCGGGACAGGGGGCCGGTGGCTACACCTTC.

This chain connects TRBV2 to TRBJ1-6; TRBD1 aligns across 10 bases. This CDR3 region has 15 residues. The J segment lost 7 bases and the V segment lost 7 bases, leaving 7 bases of the junction unmatched. CDR1 SNHLY and CDR2 FYNNEI come from the germline V gene. The CDR3 region has the DNA TGTGCCAGCAAGCGACAGGGGGCGGAGAATTCACCCCTCCACTTT. Its translation: CASKRQGAENSPLHF.

This clone is a singleton in its sample. The V call is TRBV6-1, the J call TRBJ1-5; D is perhaps TRBD1 (5 bases). This CDR3 comprises 14 residues. V shed 2 bases and J shed 9 bases, with 14 bases lying between them. Germline CDR1 reads MNHNS; CDR2 reads SASEGT. In nucleotides, the CDR3 is TGTGCCAGCAGTGAACTCGGAGGGGAAGCGCCCCAGCATTTT. Translating it yields CASSELGGEAPQHF.

In DNA, the CDR3 is TGTGCCAGCAGTTACGTCTATAATGGCGAGCAGTACGTC. Encoded protein: CASSYVYNGEQYV. The chain has TRBV6-2 or TRBV6-3 and TRBJ2-7; D gene uncertain. V was pared by 2 bases and J by 6 bases, with 11 bases between. Germline CDR1 MNHEY, CDR2 SVGEGT. The CDR3 length is 13 residues.

Points on this clone: The same CDR3 also results from other DNA sequences found in this sample. The V call is TRBV9, the J call TRBJ2-1, with 7 bases aligning to TRBD2. The J segment lost 4 bases and the V segment lost 0 bases, leaving 4 bases of the junction unmatched. Looked up from germline, CDR1 is SGDLS and CDR2 is YYNGEE. CDR3 length equals 15 residues. The DNA for the CDR3 is TGTGCCAGCAGCGTAGGCGGGGGATCGTACAATGAGCAGTTCTTC. It encodes CASSVGGGSYNEQFF.

The chain uses TRBV4-2 and TRBJ2-3; 8 bases are a match to TRBD2. Per the germline V gene, CDR1 is LGHNA and CDR2 is YNFKEQ. With V trimmed by 0 bases and J by 7 bases, 12 bases remained unmatched. This CDR3 spans 17 amino acids. The CDR3 protein is CASSQESAGGGRNTQYF. The CDR3 nucleotides read TGTGCCAGCAGCCAAGAATCTGCGGGGGGAGGGAGAAATACGCAGTATTTT.